The TCR beta chain under discussion was sequenced for a study of blood T cell repertoires in COVID-19. The table came from immunoSEQ multiplex PCR; TCRdb's copy has only in-frame clones and leaves some out. The data hold roughly 88,000 clones, with about 70% observed a single time. Germline CDR1 and CDR2: LNHDA and SQIVND (reference sequence). The CDR3 runs to 14 residues. V was pared by 6 bases and J by 0 bases, with 9 bases between. The receptor's source is a woman aged 60-75 years in a cohort sampled during active or convalescent COVID-19. The sequencing input was peripheral blood. The genes are TRBV19 and TRBJ1-5, with D unresolved. The CDR3 nucleotides are TGTGCCAGTAGGAAAGAGAATAGCAATCAGCCCCAGCATTTT. Translating it yields CASRKENSNQPQHF.